The T cell receptor (beta chain) under discussion was sequenced for a study of long-term antiretroviral therapy in people with HIV. Version v3.0 of the immunoSEQ assay ran at survey level. Data came from immunoSEQ multiplex PCR; TCRdb stores just in-frame clones and leaves some out. The sample has roughly 30,000 clones, about 84% seen once. CDR1 is SGHVS and CDR2 is FQNEAQ in the germline V gene. Trimming removed 7 bases from V and 8 bases from J, with 17 bases in between. The CDR3 is made up of 13 amino acids. Each HIV participant was treated in the United States. The clonotype originates from a man aged 35-49 years with HIV. This specimen was unsorted PBMCs, taken about 5 years after starting antiretroviral therapy. The chain combines TRBV7-8 with TRBJ1-2, with a tentative D call TRBD1 (6 bases). The CDR3 bases are TGTGCCAGCACCTCTTCCCAGGGGACCGGCTACACCTTC. Protein: CASTSSQGTGYTF.